This record covers a single T cell receptor (beta chain). Its specificity is not known. The source of the sample is a study of T cells after yellow fever vaccination. The wider study: Where fractions had low cell numbers, libraries were prepared from them with the SMART-Seq v4 Ultra Low Input RNA kit. General study points: Abundant clonotypes from the bulk population could get into FACS-sorted repertoires as contaminants. Most clones from primary vaccination were detected again post-booster (almost 98% CD4, 70% to 90% CD8). Overall, a small share of clonotypes was seen in both CD4 and CD8 compartments.

TCRdb reprocessed the 5' RACE reads with MiXCR, giving one entry per CDR3 protein. The sample comprises 500,000 to 650,000 distinct CDR3 sequences, more than 9% of which are singletons, and about 15% rests with the top ten. The receptor comes from a man under 40 who received the YFV17D yellow fever vaccine. Material: PBMCs, obtained on the day of the yellow fever booster vaccination.

CDR3 bases: TGTGCCAGCAGTTTGGCTAGCGGGCAGGGGAATGAGCAGTTCTTC. Protein product: CASSLASGQGNEQFF. The J gene is TRBJ2-1, the V gene TRBV12-3 or TRBV12-4; 8 bases fit TRBD2. The CDR3 is 15 residues long. Trimming at V came to 3 bases and at J to 7 bases, leaving 8 bases not matched to a gene.